This T cell receptor beta chain comes out of a study of T-cell reconstitution after alpha-beta-depleted transplantation in children. As to this clonotype: Its specificity is not known.

Unique molecular identifiers were used to barcode this TCRbeta library. TCRdb used MiXCR to reprocess the PCR reads, holding one entry per CDR3 protein. The data hold about 58,000 distinct CDR3 sequences, with approximately 43% observed a single time. General study points: About two months after transplant, alpha-beta T cells reportedly came from several hundred expanded graft clones. TCRbeta diversity was high at day 60 in some patients (a result of surviving recipient T cells and thymic progenitors). T-cell numbers and diversity one year post-transplant derived largely from freshly generated T cells.

This TCR was sampled from a male patient younger than 18 who had a stem cell transplant for acute lymphoblastic leukemia, so the T cells may come from the graft donor. Material: PBMCs, mostly from graft donor cells, obtained 360 days after TCRalphabeta/CD19-depleted stem cell transplant.

The CDR3: CASSKEGTGCQPQHF. The CDR3 nucleotides read TGTGCCAGCAGCAAAGAAGGGACAGGGTGCCAGCCCCAGCATTTT. The chain employs TRBV21-1 and TRBJ1-5; whether TRBD1, the table's D call, matches the DNA was not checked. TRBV21-1 is reported as a pseudogene. The CDR3 extends over 15 amino acids.